This T cell receptor (beta chain) was sequenced for a study of blood T cell repertoires in COVID-19. Clones were sequenced by immunoSEQ multiplex PCR, and TCRdb holds only the in-frame ones, with some missing. The data contain around 250,000 clones, approximately 86% of them seen just once; the ten biggest clones take up about 3.5%. This clone was detected only once. The CDR3 is 16 residues long. Per the germline V gene, CDR1 is LGHNT and CDR2 is FRNRAP. The V end lost 2 bases, the J end lost 2 bases, and 16 bases lay between the germline ends. Sample: peripheral blood. The V call is TRBV12-5, the J call TRBJ2-7, with D perhaps matching TRBD1 (5 bases). The sequence came from a man younger than 30 with active or convalescent COVID-19. For the CDR3, the DNA is TGTGCTAGTGGTTTGTCTAGGGGCACGCAGGCCTACGAGCAGTACTTC. Translating it yields CASGLSRGTQAYEQYF.